These 27 T cell receptor beta chains originate from one sample sequenced in a study of graft-versus-host responses after intestinal transplantation. Measured with immunoSEQ multiplex PCR; TCRdb has only the in-frame clones, and not every one. The data hold tens of thousands of clones, with around 94% observed a single time. This specimen consisted of PBMCs, obtained 156 days after intestinal transplant. These receptors came from a human patient who received an intestinal transplant, so some T cells may come from the graft donor.

The rearrangement links TRBV7-7 to TRBJ2-1; D unresolved. The CDR3 extends over 15 amino acids. The germline V gene encodes CDR1 SSHAT and CDR2 FNYEAQ (reference sequence). The V and J ends lost 1 base and 0 bases respectively, with 7 bases between them. The CDR3 DNA follows: TGTGCCAGCAGCTTAGGGCTGAGCTCCTACAATGAGCAGTTCTTC. It yields the protein CASSLGLSSYNEQFF.

The V call is TRBV9, the J call TRBJ1-1; tentatively, D is TRBD1 (6 bases). The CDR3 length is 12 residues. V lost 0 bases to trimming and J lost 12 bases, with 12 bases between them. The germline CDR1 and CDR2 sequences are SGDLS and YYNGEE. The CDR3 reads CASSVEGGKSFF. The CDR3 DNA is TGTGCCAGCAGCGTAGAGGGGGGAAAGTCTTTCTTT. Using reference TRBV9 and TRBJ1-1 for the parts outside the CDR3, the full variable domain is DSGVTQTPKHLITATGQRVTLRCSPRSGDLSVYWYQQSLDQGLQFLIQYYNGEERAKGNILERFSAQQFPDLHSELNLSSLELGDSALYFCASSVEGGKSFFGQGTRLTVV.

The rearrangement links TRBV7-2 to TRBJ1-5; D might be TRBD1 (6 bases). The germline CDR1 and CDR2 sequences are SGHTA and FQGNSA. V was cut by 5 bases and J by 2 bases, with 25 bases left in between. The CDR3 covers 19 residues. CDR3 nucleotides: TGTGCCAGCAGCCCCCATGGGGGCTTGAGGGTATCGGGCAATCAGCCCCAGCATTTT. This sequence encodes CASSPHGGLRVSGNQPQHF.

This clone came up once. The V call is TRBV5-6, the J call TRBJ1-1, with D maybe TRBD1 (5 bases). Germline V gene lookup returns CDR1 SGHDT and CDR2 YYEEEE. This CDR3 is 13 amino acids long. With 3 bases removed from V and 10 bases from J, the gap between germline ends came to 16 bases. The CDR3 bases are TGTGCCAGCAGCTCCCTCGGGGGGAGGGGAGCTTTCTTT. This translates into CASSSLGGRGAFF.

This chain joins TRBV6-5 and TRBJ2-7; 7 bases match TRBD2. The CDR3 runs to 15 residues. The V gene end was trimmed by 0 bases and the J gene end by 3 bases; junction bases not matched to a gene: 5. CDR1 MNHEY and CDR2 SVGAGI come from the germline V gene. For the CDR3, the DNA is TGTGCCAGCAGTTACTCATCTAGCGGATTCTACGAGCAGTACTTC. Amino acids: CASSYSSSGFYEQYF.

This sequence joins TRBV7-8 and TRBJ2-3; D is perhaps TRBD2 (6 bases). Trimming shortened V by 1 base and J by 0 bases, and 8 bases separated the two germline ends. The CDR3 is 15 amino acids. Germline CDR1 and CDR2: SGHVS and FQNEAQ. CDR3 sequence reads: CASSLERESTDTQYF. As DNA, the CDR3 is TGTGCCAGCAGCTTAGAACGGGAGAGCACAGATACGCAGTATTTT.

The chain links TRBV5-1 to TRBJ2-3, with 11 bases lining up with TRBD2. V trimming: 5 bases; J trimming: 6 bases; junction bases outside the gene matches: 14. The length of the CDR3 is 17 residues. Germline loops: CDR1 SGHRS, CDR2 YFSETQ. CDR3 region: CASSVNILAGETDTQYF. CDR3 DNA: TGCGCCAGCAGTGTCAACATACTAGCGGGAGAGACGGATACGCAGTATTTT.

The rearrangement uses TRBV4-1 and TRBJ2-7; TRBD2 matches at 8 bases. CDR1 is MGHRA and CDR2 is YSYEKL in the germline V gene. V lost 3 bases to trimming and J lost 3 bases; unmatched junction nucleotides: 7. This CDR3 is built from 15 residues. CDR3 sequence: CASSQQAGALYEQYF. In nucleotides, the CDR3 is TGCGCCAGCAGCCAGCAAGCGGGAGCCCTCTACGAGCAGTACTTC.

The chain uses TRBV9 and TRBJ1-5; possible D gene TRBD1, 5 bases. Germline V gives CDR1 SGDLS, CDR2 YYNGEE. The V and J ends lost 4 bases and 3 bases respectively, with 14 bases between them. This CDR3 has 15 amino acids. CDR3 in DNA: TGTGCCAGCAGCTTCGGGACCGGCCTCAATCAGCCCCAGCATTTT. Protein: CASSFGTGLNQPQHF.

This chain connects TRBV19 to TRBJ1-6; D might be TRBD1 (5 bases). Germline loops: CDR1 LNHDA, CDR2 SQIVND (reference sequence). The V gene lost 6 bases and the J gene lost 0 bases, with 21 bases spanning the gap. CDR3 length equals 19 residues. CDR3 protein: CASSPALTAFSSYNSPLHF. The CDR3 DNA reads TGTGCCAGTAGCCCTGCCTTGACAGCATTTAGCTCCTATAATTCACCCCTCCACTTT.

This clone appeared once. The chain has TRBV21-1 and TRBJ2-1. TRBV21-1 is shown as a pseudogene. The CDR3 runs 12 residues. The CDR3 sequence is CASLGMGYEQFF. Written as DNA, the CDR3 is TGTGCCAGCTTAGGGATGGGATATGAGCAGTTCTTC.

The chain uses TRBV19 and TRBJ2-7; 11 bases fit TRBD2. Germline V gene lookup returns CDR1 LNHDA and CDR2 SQIVND (reference sequence). Unmatched junction bases numbered 6, after V lost 5 bases and J lost 3 bases. The CDR3 covers 15 residues. Written as DNA, the CDR3 is TGTGCCAGTAGTCACACTAGCGGGGGTTTCTACGAGCAGTACTTC. Encoded protein: CASSHTSGGFYEQYF.

The chain combines TRBV6-6 with TRBJ2-3; no definite D call. The CDR3 has 14 residues. In germline, CDR1 is MNHNY, CDR2 SVGAGI (reference sequence). V was clipped by 11 bases and J by 0 bases, with 15 bases between them. For the CDR3, the DNA is TGTGCCGGAAGGCGACGAACAAGCACAGATACGCAGTATTTT. It encodes CAGRRRTSTDTQYF.

This chain uses TRBV13 with TRBJ2-5; D might be TRBD1 (6 bases). The CDR3 runs to 15 residues. CDR1 is PRHDT, CDR2 FYEKMQ, per germline (reference sequence). V lost 5 bases and J lost 3, with 16 bases in between. Here the CDR3 DNA reads TGTGCCAGCAGCCTACTAAAACAGGGAAAAGAGACCCAGTACTTC. It encodes CASSLLKQGKETQYF.

This clone occurred a few times. This chain uses TRBV6-6 with TRBJ1-6; 8 bases fit TRBD1. CDR3 size: 14 residues. Germline loops: CDR1 MNHNY, CDR2 SVGAGI (reference sequence). The V gene end was trimmed by 2 bases and the J gene end by 9 bases; junction bases not matched to a gene: 3. The CDR3 spells CASSYVDRASPLHF. DNA for the CDR3: TGTGCCAGCAGTTACGTGGACAGGGCTTCACCCCTCCACTTT.

In this sample, this clone turned up once. V is TRBV11-1 and J is TRBJ2-1; D might be TRBD2 (7 bases). Germline V CDR1 and CDR2: SGHAT, FQDESV (reference sequence). V gave up 5 bases and J gave up 6 bases, with 17 bases separating them. The CDR3 spans 15 residues. CDR3 amino acids: CASSLQGGASNEQFF. CDR3 bases: TGTGCCAGCAGCCTCCAAGGGGGGGCCTCCAATGAGCAGTTCTTC.

V is TRBV7-6 and J is TRBJ2-7; D possibly corresponds to TRBD2 (6 bases). The CDR3 covers 15 residues. Germline loops: CDR1 SGHVS, CDR2 FNYEAQ. Trimming left V 1 base short and J 5 bases short, with 15 bases between. This chain's CDR3 is CASSLEYGRMNEQYF. The CDR3 DNA reads as TGTGCCAGCAGCTTAGAGTACGGGAGAATGAACGAGCAGTACTTC.

This chain uses TRBV6-1 with TRBJ1-1, with D maybe TRBD1 (6 bases). There are 13 residues in the CDR3. From germline, CDR1 is MNHNS and CDR2 SASEGT. Trimming left V 5 bases short and J 2 bases short, with 9 bases between. CDR3 protein: CASSTGFNTEAFF. The DNA of the CDR3 is TGTGCCAGCAGTACAGGGTTTAACACTGAAGCTTTCTTT.

This clone turned up a few times. This chain links TRBV9 with TRBJ1-2; possible D gene TRBD1, 6 bases. The CDR3 spans 13 residues. The V end was cut by 3 bases, the J end by 8 bases, with 14 bases between. Per the germline V gene, CDR1 is SGDLS and CDR2 is YYNGEE. The CDR3, as DNA: TGTGCCAGCAGCGCCGAGGGGGGGAGAGGCTACACCTTC. This codes for CASSAEGGRGYTF. Full variable domain (missing parts from reference TRBV9 and TRBJ1-2): DSGVTQTPKHLITATGQRVTLRCSPRSGDLSVYWYQQSLDQGLQFLIQYYNGEERAKGNILERFSAQQFPDLHSELNLSSLELGDSALYFCASSAEGGRGYTFGSGTRLTVV.

V is TRBV14 and J is TRBJ2-1; D could derive from TRBD1 or TRBD2 (5 bases each). Germline V gene lookup returns CDR1 SGHDN and CDR2 FVKESK. The CDR3 length is 15 residues. V shed 4 bases and J shed 3 bases, with 13 bases lying between them. The CDR3 DNA reads as TGTGCCAGCAGCCTTGGGGGAGCCTACTACAATGAGCAGTTCTTC. It yields the protein CASSLGGAYYNEQFF.

DNA of the CDR3: TGTGCCAGCAGTTCGCTCGGGCAGGGCCACTACGAGCAGTACTTC. Translation: CASSSLGQGHYEQYF. The chain recombines TRBV28 with TRBJ2-7, with a weak D call TRBD1 (5 bases). V shed 4 bases and J shed 3 bases, with 16 bases lying between them. This CDR3 region has 15 residues. Germline CDR1 and CDR2: MDHEN and SYDVKM.

This chain connects TRBV19 to TRBJ1-1, with D unclear. CDR1 and CDR2 from the germline V gene are LNHDA and SQIVND (reference sequence). CDR3 length: 15 amino acids. Trimming stripped 5 bases from V and 7 bases from J, with 20 bases between. CDR3 in amino acids: CASSSYSFSPDEAFF. CDR3 nucleotide sequence: TGTGCCAGTAGTTCTTACTCCTTTTCGCCGGATGAAGCTTTCTTT.

The chain uses TRBV2 and TRBJ2-7; D remains unclear. The CDR3 runs 14 residues. Germline values: CDR1 SNHLY, CDR2 FYNNEI. Trimming removed 10 bases at V and 7 bases at J, with 23 bases between. Here the CDR3 DNA reads TGTGCCATCCGAAGGGCGGCAGGCTATGTAGAGCAGTACTTC. Translated, it gives CAIRRAAGYVEQYF.

The rearrangement joins TRBV4-1 to TRBJ2-7; D uncertain. CDR1 and CDR2 (germline): MGHRA, YSYEKL. This CDR3 contains 14 residues. Trimming left V 4 bases short and J 2 bases short, with 12 bases between. The CDR3 region is CASSPTTLTYEQYF. The CDR3 DNA reads as TGCGCCAGCAGCCCGACGACCCTGACCTACGAGCAGTACTTC.

The chain has TRBV9 and TRBJ1-1; D ambiguous. The CDR3 spans 14 residues. Germline CDR1 SGDLS, CDR2 YYNGEE. Trimming took off 4 bases at V and 3 bases at J, with 13 bases between the two ends. CDR3 DNA: TGTGCCAGCAGCCCGGCATCCGGGGACACTGAAGCTTTCTTT. This translates into CASSPASGDTEAFF.

The chain carries TRBV9 and TRBJ1-5; D gene unclear. The V gene lost 0 bases and the J gene lost 0 bases, with 7 bases spanning the gap. This CDR3 region has 15 residues. Germline V gene sequence: CDR1 SGDLS, CDR2 YYNGEE. This chain's CDR3 is CASSVDLGSNQPQHF. The CDR3 DNA follows: TGTGCCAGCAGCGTAGACCTGGGTAGCAATCAGCCCCAGCATTTT.

This chain connects TRBV19 to TRBJ1-6; D uncertain. Germline CDR1 reads LNHDA; CDR2 reads SQIVND (reference sequence). CDR3 length equals 16 residues. V lost 3 bases to trimming and J lost 7 bases, with 16 bases between them. CDR3: CASSIGLTAINSPLHF. In DNA form, the CDR3 reads TGTGCCAGTAGTATCGGGCTGACGGCCATCAATTCACCCCTCCACTTT.